This T cell receptor (beta chain) was sequenced during a study of blood T cell repertoires in COVID-19. Study details: Spain, Italy and the United States supplied samples that represented acute and convalescent COVID-19. Sources were T cells, B-cell-depleted T cells, or PBMCs; the material itself was cDNA or gDNA.

As processed by the authors: Amplification from reference gene primers served as the basis for estimated nucleated cell counts. The assay was immunoSEQ multiplex PCR, and TCRdb's table has in-frame clones only and misses some. V and J calls and clone size are given by that table; D and trimming were obtained from the DNA. Of tens of thousands of clones listed, 90% are singletons. V lost 4 bases to trimming and J lost 2 bases; unmatched junction nucleotides: 2. There are 15 residues in the CDR3. Germline V lookup: CDR1 KGHSH, CDR2 LQKENI. The material sequenced was peripheral blood. The chain has TRBV18 and TRBJ2-2, with TRBD1 matching 9 bases. The source of this sequence is a woman aged 80 or older with active or convalescent COVID-19. CDR3: CASSLDRGNTGELFF. DNA for the CDR3: TGTGCCAGCTCACTGGACAGGGGAAACACCGGGGAGCTGTTTTTT. Supplemented by reference TRBV18 and TRBJ2-2, the full variable domain reads NAGVMQNPRHLVRRRGQEARLRCSPMKGHSHVYWYRQLPEEGLKFMVYLQKENIIDESGMPKERFSAEFPKEGPSILRIQQVVRGDSAAYFCASSLDRGNTGELFFGEGSRLTVL.